These T cell receptor beta chains were read from a single sample in a study of cytomegalovirus exposure and HLA in healthy donors. The table came from immunoSEQ multiplex PCR; TCRdb's copy has only in-frame clones and leaves some out. The table lists 170,000 or so clones, about four fifths of them singletons. The material sequenced was PBMCs. All receptors come from a man aged 25-45 years in good health and CMV-seropositive. Both conserved end residues are part of each CDR3. Fields, in order: CDR3 length, V gene, clone size, CDR3 protein. Part of the rows lack a size; the others show once, few, many or a class for expanded clones.

>19|TRBV11-2|NA
CASSQILGQPFSGANVLTF
>16|TRBV5-1|once
CASSSRLAGAIYEQYF
>17|TRBV28|NA
CASSLTYLSGNTGELFF
>16|TRBV6-1|once
CASSETGGGSYNEQFF
>14|TRBV5-1|NA
CASSLRQGEDTQYF
>14|TRBV5-1|once
CASTPRTGLETQYF
>15|TRBV14|few
CASSHRDSYMETQYF
>13|TRBV6-1|NA
CASRTGVGNTIYF
>13|TRBV10-1|NA
CASSDGTGGGYTF
>13|TRBV7-2|few
CASSGTGGSGYTF
>14|TRBV5-8|NA
CASSSGPYNSPLHF
>15|TRBV7-2|NA
CASSSAGGMNTEAFF
>17|TRBV28|once
CASIIRAWGQGNTEAFF
>14|TRBV9|NA
CASSTQGAHSPLHF
>14|TRBV6-5|NA
CASSGAETGEKLFF
>13|TRBV6-5|NA
CASSYASRDGYTF
>15|TRBV19|few
CASSIIASSTDTQYF
>14|TRBV28|NA
CASSFPRDPYEQYF
>13|TRBV29-1|NA
CSVGRDGNTEAFF
>14|TRBV19|NA
CASSTFGGATEAFF
>17|TRBV11-3|NA
CASSFQAGGPITGELFF
>15|TRBV2|NA
CASSPSGSFQETQYF
>15|TRBV21-1|once
CASRPGLAGAYEQYF
>17|TRBV28|NA
CASSFIFRTSAQETQYF
>12|TRBV2|NA
CASSEHIQPQHF
>12|TRBV18|few
CASSPTTGEQYF
>15|TRBV27|NA
CASKTTGTGGEKLFF
>14|TRBV5-1|NA
CASSAAASSYEQYF
>14|TRBV28|once
CASSRTGAKNIQYF
>15|TRBV5-1|NA
CASSLGRTGDYGYTF
>17|TRBV5-1|NA
CASSPGLVGGEWYEQFF
>15|TRBV6-5|NA
CASSRLAGGLDTQYF
>16|TRBV9|NA
CASSPLAGGVQETQYF
>16|TRBV7-2|NA
CASSYIRVGRNTEAFF
>13|TRBV7-2|NA
CASRGQANTEAFF
>13|TRBV28|NA
CASSKLVYNEQFF
>15|TRBV28|NA
CASSLRREAGETQYF
>13|TRBV7-2|NA
CASSLEFRARLHF
>15|TRBV9|NA
CASSAGGHDNSPLHF
>17|TRBV4-1|NA
CASSQGALAVSTDTQYF
>19|TRBV4-1|NA
CASSRTPGLAGGPYNEQFF